The clone carrying this T cell receptor (beta chain) was counted at least ten times. This specimen comes from a study of neurological immune-mediated disorders. Time point defined: longitudinal time-point 1 (baseline). TCRdb redid the calling of the 5' RACE reads with MiXCR, one entry per CDR3 protein. This table has tens of thousands of distinct CDR3 sequences, 9% to 10% appearing once. The CDR3 length is 13 residues. The V gene's germline CDR1 is MNHNY and CDR2 SVGAGI (reference sequence). The ends lost 6 bases at V and 4 bases at J; junction bases unmatched: 5. The genes are TRBV6-6 and TRBJ2-5, with TRBD2 matching over 7 bases. The sequenced sample consisted of PBMCs. This receptor was identified in a woman between 40 and 50 years old in good health. DNA for the CDR3: TGTGCCAGCAGGAAGACTAGCAGAGAGACCCAGTACTTC. Its translation: CASRKTSRETQYF.